A single sample is the source of the 4 T cell receptor beta chains below, sequenced in a study of blood T cell repertoires in COVID-19. Libraries were prepared by immunoSEQ multiplex PCR; TCRdb keeps only in-frame clonotypes and omits some of them. This table holds under 40,000 clones, approximately 82% found once. Source material: peripheral blood. The receptors originated from an older woman with acute or convalescent COVID-19.

J is TRBJ2-3 and V is TRBV5-4; D remains ambiguous. Per germline, CDR1 SGHNT and CDR2 YYREEE (reference sequence). The CDR3 loop spans 14 amino acids. The V end was cut by 0 bases, the J end by 5 bases, with 10 bases between. CDR3 coding DNA: TGTGCCAGCAGCTTGGGCGTAACGGGAGATACGCAGTATTTT. It is translated as CASSLGVTGDTQYF.

V usage is TRBV5-1 and J usage is TRBJ2-7, with D perhaps TRBD2 (5 bases). Trimming shortened V by 0 bases and J by 3 bases, and 7 bases separated the two germline ends. This CDR3 has 13 amino acids. Germline V gives CDR1 SGHRS, CDR2 YFSETQ. The CDR3 spells CASSLAGSYEQYF. The CDR3 DNA is TGCGCCAGCAGCTTGGCGGGAAGCTACGAGCAGTACTTC.

This chain connects TRBV19 to TRBJ1-6; D not resolved. The germline V and J ends were trimmed by 2 bases and 9 bases, with 11 bases remaining between them. This CDR3 spans 14 amino acids. CDR1 LNHDA and CDR2 SQIVND come from the germline V gene (reference sequence). CDR3 sequence (DNA): TGTGCCAGTAGTATACGGGAAGGTGGTTCACCCCTCCACTTT. It specifies CASSIREGGSPLHF.

The gene calls are TRBV14 and TRBJ1-5; D not certain. Germline values: CDR1 SGHDN, CDR2 FVKESK. This CDR3 region has 13 residues. The germline V and J ends were trimmed by 1 base and 2 bases, with 3 bases remaining between them. CDR3 nucleotide sequence: TGTGCCAGCAGCCAAGGCGGCAATCAGCCCCAGCATTTT. Translating it yields CASSQGGNQPQHF.